The 28 T cell receptor beta chains in this list originate from one sample, sequenced in a study of identical twins. TCRdb used MiXCR to reprocess the 5' RACE reads, holding one entry per CDR3 protein. The table has under 500,000 distinct CDR3 sequences, roughly 13% seen once; the top ten hold 0.8% to 1%. Separately, the same data were catalogued under a study of yellow fever vaccine responses in identical twins.

The sample taken for sequencing was CD4+ T cells sorted from blood. Source of these receptors: a woman between 18 and 30 years old in good health.

Only one count was recorded for this clonotype. The chain uses TRBV23-1 and TRBJ2-3; the D gene is possibly TRBD2 (6 bases). TRBV23-1 is sorted into the ORF group, with uncertain function. V dropped 8 bases and J dropped 0 bases, with 18 bases sitting between them. The CDR3 is made up of 16 amino acids. CDR3 amino acids: CASSTDGGTSTDTQYF. CDR3 nucleotides: TGCGCCAGCTCAACGGATGGGGGGACTAGCACAGATACGCAGTATTTT.

The chain links TRBV5-1 to TRBJ2-3; TRBD2 matches 11 bases. Germline V gene lookup returns CDR1 SGHRS and CDR2 YFSETQ. CDR3 size: 16 residues. With V trimmed by 3 bases and J by 0 bases, 3 bases remained unmatched. CDR3 nucleotide sequence: TGCGCCAGCAGCTGGGGACTAGCGGCTAGCACAGATACGCAGTATTTT. Residues: CASSWGLAASTDTQYF.

The V gene is TRBV5-6, the J gene TRBJ2-7; TRBD1 matches 9 bases. This CDR3 comprises 14 residues. V gave up 1 base and J gave up 7 bases; unmatched junction bases: 6. Germline V CDR1 and CDR2: SGHDT, YYEEEE. The CDR3 DNA sequence: TGTGCCAGCAGCTTGATACAGGGGGCTCGGGAGCAGTACTTC. Protein sequence: CASSLIQGAREQYF.

The rearrangement joins TRBV28 to TRBJ2-7, with D perhaps TRBD1 (5 bases). The CDR3 length is 14 residues. Deletions cut 3 bases from V and 2 bases from J, with 11 bases between. The germline gives CDR1 MDHEN, CDR2 SYDVKM. The CDR3 reads CASSFFRGTYEQYF. As DNA, the CDR3 is TGTGCCAGCAGTTTTTTTAGGGGAACCTACGAGCAGTACTTC.

This clonotype was counted only a few times. This chain joins TRBV5-5 and TRBJ2-2, with D perhaps matching TRBD1 (6 bases). The CDR3 extends over 15 amino acids. Trimming cost V 3 bases and J 0 bases, with 9 bases left between them. The germline CDR1 and CDR2 sequences are SGHKS and YYEKEE (reference sequence). This CDR3 is CASSWRTANTGELFF. The CDR3 DNA sequence: TGTGCCAGCAGCTGGCGGACAGCGAACACCGGGGAGCTGTTTTTT. Using reference TRBV5-5 and TRBJ2-2 for the parts outside the CDR3, the full variable domain is DAGVTQSPTHLIKTRGQQVTLRCSPISGHKSVSWYQQVLGQGPQFIFQYYEKEERGRGNFPDRFSARQFPNYSSELNVNALLLGDSALYLCASSWRTANTGELFFGEGSRLTVL.

The rearrangement uses TRBV5-1 and TRBJ2-6; D may be TRBD1 (6 bases). There are 17 residues in the CDR3. The V end lost 4 bases, the J end lost 0 bases, and 14 bases lay between the germline ends. The germline V gene has CDR1 SGHRS and CDR2 YFSETQ. The CDR3 is CASSPATGASGANVLTF. In DNA, the CDR3 is TGCGCCAGCAGCCCTGCGACAGGTGCCTCTGGGGCCAACGTCCTGACTTTC. Looking up the rest from reference TRBV5-1 and TRBJ2-6 gives the full variable domain: KAGVTQTPRYLIKTRGQQVTLSCSPISGHRSVSWYQQTPGQGLQFLFEYFSETQRNKGNFPGRFSGRQFSNSRSEMNVSTLELGDSALYLCASSPATGASGANVLTFGAGSRLTVL.

The chain employs TRBV18 and TRBJ2-7; TRBD1 matches 9 bases. V gave up 1 base and J gave up 6 bases; unmatched junction bases: 19. Germline V gene data show CDR1 as KGHSH and CDR2 as LQKENI. The CDR3 runs to 19 residues. The DNA for the CDR3 is TGTGCCAGCTCACCACAGAGGGACAGGGAGGTTCGGTCTTCGTCCGAGCAGTACTTC. Encoded protein: CASSPQRDREVRSSSEQYF.

The genes are TRBV20-1 and TRBJ2-7, with 7 bases aligning to TRBD2. V was pared by 1 base and J by 1 base, with 4 bases of the junction left unmatched. Germline CDR1 is DFQATT and CDR2 is SNEGSKA (reference sequence). The CDR3 extends over 14 amino acids. The CDR3 loop is CSARVGTKSYEQYF. CDR3 coding DNA: TGCAGTGCTAGAGTTGGGACTAAATCCTACGAGCAGTACTTC.

The sample holds many counts of this clonotype. The chain joins TRBV12-3 or TRBV12-4 to TRBJ2-1, with 8 bases aligning to TRBD2. Germline trimming cut 4 bases from V and 9 bases from J; bases unmatched to any gene: 17. The CDR3 spans 17 residues. CDR3 sequence reads: CASSSPHSGGPAGEQFF. The CDR3 coding sequence is TGTGCCAGCAGTTCCCCTCACAGCGGGGGCCCTGCTGGTGAGCAGTTCTTC.

This clonotype was counted ten times or more. The chain links TRBV10-3 to TRBJ2-3; TRBD2 aligns across 9 bases. CDR1 ENHRY and CDR2 SYGVKD come from the germline V gene. The CDR3 runs to 17 residues. Unmatched junction bases numbered 17, after V lost 11 bases and J lost 2 bases. The CDR3 DNA reads TGTGCCGCCACAGTAGAGAGCGGGAGGACCCACACAGATACGCAGTATTTT. It is translated as CAATVESGRTHTDTQYF.

V usage is TRBV20-1 and J usage is TRBJ2-3; 13 nucleotides match TRBD2. CDR1 and CDR2 (germline): DFQATT, SNEGSKA (reference sequence). The length of the CDR3 is 18 residues. V shed 0 bases, J shed 0 bases, and the junction held 6 bases outside the gene matches. The CDR3 DNA is TGCAGTGCTAGAGACTCCGGGACTAGCGGGACCAGCACAGATACGCAGTATTTT. Protein product: CSARDSGTSGTSTDTQYF.

The chain joins TRBV9 to TRBJ2-7, with TRBD2 as a possible D gene (5 bases). V lost 4 bases and J 2 bases, leaving 13 bases between the germline ends. Germline V gives CDR1 SGDLS, CDR2 YYNGEE. This CDR3 is built from 14 residues. CDR3 loop: CASSTAGRPYEQYF. CDR3 sequence (DNA): TGTGCCAGCAGCACTGCGGGTCGACCCTACGAGCAGTACTTC.

This clonotype was seen many times. This CDR3 is CASSLSGGYTF. CDR3 in DNA: TGTGCCAGCAGCTTATCGGGTGGCTACACCTTC. The rearrangement links TRBV7-9 to TRBJ1-2; no reliable D call. The CDR3 runs 11 residues. The V end lost 2 bases, the J end lost 7 bases, and 5 bases lay between the germline ends. Germline values: CDR1 SEHNR, CDR2 FQNEAQ (reference sequence).

This clonotype was counted between two and nine times. The V gene is TRBV6-1, the J gene TRBJ1-1; no clear D. Germline values: CDR1 MNHNS, CDR2 SASEGT. The length of the CDR3 is 13 residues. The ends were cut back, 1 base at V and 10 bases at J, with 13 bases in the middle. Here the CDR3 DNA reads TGTGCCAGCAGTGAAGGGGCCGGATTGGGAGCTTTCTTT. Translation gives CASSEGAGLGAFF.

This clonotype was picked up a small number of times. The chain is built from TRBV12-3 or TRBV12-4 and TRBJ2-7, with TRBD2 matching over 10 bases. The CDR3 length is 16 residues. J was trimmed by 2 bases and V by 1 base; bases with no gene match: 5. The CDR3 loop is CASSLVAGGHAYEQYF. DNA of the CDR3: TGTGCCAGCAGTTTAGTAGCGGGAGGCCATGCCTACGAGCAGTACTTC.

This clonotype was observed a single time. The rearrangement uses TRBV28 and TRBJ2-1; D unclear. The CDR3 has 16 amino acids. CDR1 MDHEN and CDR2 SYDVKM come from the germline V gene. With 6 bases removed from V and 1 base from J, the gap between germline ends came to 16 bases. DNA of the CDR3: TGTGCCAGCAGGGGTCCTCCGGGTATATCCTACAATGAGCAGTTCTTC. Translating gives CASRGPPGISYNEQFF.

The CDR3: CSASRQPRETQYF. The CDR3, as DNA: TGCAGCGCCTCCCGGCAACCTAGGGAGACCCAGTACTTC. The rearrangement joins TRBV29-1 to TRBJ2-5; D not certain. This CDR3 comprises 13 residues. The V end was cut by 7 bases, the J end by 5 bases, with 17 bases between. Germline V lookup: CDR1 SQVTM, CDR2 ANQGSEA.

The gene calls are TRBV10-1 and TRBJ1-2, with D possibly TRBD1 on 6 matching bases. Trimming took off 5 bases at V and 6 bases at J, with 16 bases between the two ends. This CDR3 has 14 amino acids. Germline V gene sequence: CDR1 WNHNN, CDR2 SYGVQD (reference sequence). Here the CDR3 reads CASSSGGTVHGYTF. Written as DNA, the CDR3 is TGCGCCAGCAGTTCGGGGGGCACCGTTCATGGCTACACCTTC.

This chain connects TRBV19 to TRBJ2-2; the D gene is possibly TRBD2 (6 bases). The germline CDR1 and CDR2 sequences are LNHDA and SQIVND (reference sequence). The CDR3 extends over 12 amino acids. Trimming shortened V by 8 bases and J by 7 bases, and 11 bases separated the two germline ends. In DNA form, the CDR3 reads TGTGCCAGTGCGCCCGGGGGCGGGGAGCTGTTTTTT. Encoded protein: CASAPGGGELFF.

The chain employs TRBV5-1 and TRBJ2-1; D could derive from TRBD1 or TRBD2 (5 bases each). V was clipped by 0 bases and J by 0 bases, with 10 bases between them. CDR3 length: 16 amino acids. In germline, CDR1 is SGHRS, CDR2 YFSETQ. CDR3 in DNA: TGCGCCAGCAGCTTGGGGGGGAGCCCCTCCTACAATGAGCAGTTCTTC. This sequence encodes CASSLGGSPSYNEQFF.

The table lists this clonotype with a few counts. The chain is built from TRBV6-1 and TRBJ1-5; 7 bases match TRBD1. Germline lookup yields CDR1 MNHNS and CDR2 SASEGT. The CDR3 contains 14 residues. The J segment lost 7 bases and the V segment lost 4 bases, leaving 7 bases of the junction unmatched. CDR3 DNA sequence: TGTGCCAGCAGTGTCACAGGGGAGCGGCAGCCCCAGCATTTT. Its protein product is CASSVTGERQPQHF.

This clonotype was counted ten times or more. The V and J genes are TRBV18 and TRBJ1-1, with 9 nucleotides matching TRBD1. The CDR3 covers 17 residues. V gave up 0 bases and J gave up 4 bases; unmatched junction bases: 9. Germline lookup yields CDR1 KGHSH and CDR2 LQKENI. This CDR3 reads CASSPPRDRVRSTEAFF. The CDR3 DNA sequence: TGTGCCAGCTCACCACCCCGGGACAGGGTCCGTAGCACTGAAGCTTTCTTT.

This clonotype was observed a few times. The chain joins TRBV7-2 to TRBJ2-7, with D perhaps TRBD1 (6 bases). The ends were cut back, 2 bases at V and 3 bases at J, with 14 bases in the middle. Germline V lookup: CDR1 SGHTA, CDR2 FQGNSA. This CDR3 contains 15 residues. The CDR3 nucleotides are TGTGCCAGCAGCTTATCATTCGGACAGAGCTACGAGCAGTACTTC. Its translation: CASSLSFGQSYEQYF.

This clonotype showed up many times. The chain is built from TRBV12-3 or TRBV12-4 and TRBJ1-2; D gene ambiguous. Trimming took off 7 bases at V and 5 bases at J, with 14 bases between the two ends. The CDR3 is 13 residues long. DNA for the CDR3: TGTGCCAGCACACCCCCTGCGGTTTATGGCTACACCTTC. Protein sequence: CASTPPAVYGYTF.

The chain combines TRBV6-1 with TRBJ1-6, with 7 bases matching TRBD1. The CDR3 is 14 amino acids. V shed 6 bases, J shed 5 bases, and the junction held 4 bases outside the gene matches. Per germline, CDR1 MNHNS and CDR2 SASEGT. CDR3 sequence reads: CASSRDSNNSPLHF. CDR3 DNA sequence: TGTGCCAGCAGCCGGGACAGCAATAATTCACCCCTCCACTTT.

The chain combines TRBV10-3 with TRBJ2-2, with D possibly matching TRBD1 (6 bases). In germline, CDR1 is ENHRY, CDR2 SYGVKD. The CDR3 extends over 16 amino acids. The germline V and J ends were trimmed by 3 bases and 1 base, with 12 bases remaining between them. CDR3 in amino acids: CAISDRGQVNTGELFF. In nucleotides, the CDR3 is TGTGCCATCAGTGATAGGGGACAAGTGAACACCGGGGAGCTGTTTTTT.

The chain uses TRBV27 and TRBJ2-4, with 9 bases lining up with TRBD2. The CDR3 spans 16 residues. Per the germline V gene, CDR1 is MNHEY and CDR2 is SMNVEV (reference sequence). After removal of 0 bases from V and 0 bases from J, the junction contained 0 bases not matched to a gene. CDR3 sequence reads: CASSLSAGGAKNIQYF. As DNA, the CDR3 is TGTGCCAGCAGTTTATCAGCGGGAGGAGCCAAAAACATTCAGTACTTC.

This clonotype has only a few counts. V is TRBV12-3 or TRBV12-4 and J is TRBJ1-2, with no clear D. The CDR3 contains 15 residues. V lost 5 bases and J lost 4, with 17 bases in between. The CDR3 region is CASSKAAGGLYGYTF. For the CDR3, the DNA is TGTGCCAGCAGTAAGGCGGCTGGAGGGCTCTATGGCTACACCTTC.